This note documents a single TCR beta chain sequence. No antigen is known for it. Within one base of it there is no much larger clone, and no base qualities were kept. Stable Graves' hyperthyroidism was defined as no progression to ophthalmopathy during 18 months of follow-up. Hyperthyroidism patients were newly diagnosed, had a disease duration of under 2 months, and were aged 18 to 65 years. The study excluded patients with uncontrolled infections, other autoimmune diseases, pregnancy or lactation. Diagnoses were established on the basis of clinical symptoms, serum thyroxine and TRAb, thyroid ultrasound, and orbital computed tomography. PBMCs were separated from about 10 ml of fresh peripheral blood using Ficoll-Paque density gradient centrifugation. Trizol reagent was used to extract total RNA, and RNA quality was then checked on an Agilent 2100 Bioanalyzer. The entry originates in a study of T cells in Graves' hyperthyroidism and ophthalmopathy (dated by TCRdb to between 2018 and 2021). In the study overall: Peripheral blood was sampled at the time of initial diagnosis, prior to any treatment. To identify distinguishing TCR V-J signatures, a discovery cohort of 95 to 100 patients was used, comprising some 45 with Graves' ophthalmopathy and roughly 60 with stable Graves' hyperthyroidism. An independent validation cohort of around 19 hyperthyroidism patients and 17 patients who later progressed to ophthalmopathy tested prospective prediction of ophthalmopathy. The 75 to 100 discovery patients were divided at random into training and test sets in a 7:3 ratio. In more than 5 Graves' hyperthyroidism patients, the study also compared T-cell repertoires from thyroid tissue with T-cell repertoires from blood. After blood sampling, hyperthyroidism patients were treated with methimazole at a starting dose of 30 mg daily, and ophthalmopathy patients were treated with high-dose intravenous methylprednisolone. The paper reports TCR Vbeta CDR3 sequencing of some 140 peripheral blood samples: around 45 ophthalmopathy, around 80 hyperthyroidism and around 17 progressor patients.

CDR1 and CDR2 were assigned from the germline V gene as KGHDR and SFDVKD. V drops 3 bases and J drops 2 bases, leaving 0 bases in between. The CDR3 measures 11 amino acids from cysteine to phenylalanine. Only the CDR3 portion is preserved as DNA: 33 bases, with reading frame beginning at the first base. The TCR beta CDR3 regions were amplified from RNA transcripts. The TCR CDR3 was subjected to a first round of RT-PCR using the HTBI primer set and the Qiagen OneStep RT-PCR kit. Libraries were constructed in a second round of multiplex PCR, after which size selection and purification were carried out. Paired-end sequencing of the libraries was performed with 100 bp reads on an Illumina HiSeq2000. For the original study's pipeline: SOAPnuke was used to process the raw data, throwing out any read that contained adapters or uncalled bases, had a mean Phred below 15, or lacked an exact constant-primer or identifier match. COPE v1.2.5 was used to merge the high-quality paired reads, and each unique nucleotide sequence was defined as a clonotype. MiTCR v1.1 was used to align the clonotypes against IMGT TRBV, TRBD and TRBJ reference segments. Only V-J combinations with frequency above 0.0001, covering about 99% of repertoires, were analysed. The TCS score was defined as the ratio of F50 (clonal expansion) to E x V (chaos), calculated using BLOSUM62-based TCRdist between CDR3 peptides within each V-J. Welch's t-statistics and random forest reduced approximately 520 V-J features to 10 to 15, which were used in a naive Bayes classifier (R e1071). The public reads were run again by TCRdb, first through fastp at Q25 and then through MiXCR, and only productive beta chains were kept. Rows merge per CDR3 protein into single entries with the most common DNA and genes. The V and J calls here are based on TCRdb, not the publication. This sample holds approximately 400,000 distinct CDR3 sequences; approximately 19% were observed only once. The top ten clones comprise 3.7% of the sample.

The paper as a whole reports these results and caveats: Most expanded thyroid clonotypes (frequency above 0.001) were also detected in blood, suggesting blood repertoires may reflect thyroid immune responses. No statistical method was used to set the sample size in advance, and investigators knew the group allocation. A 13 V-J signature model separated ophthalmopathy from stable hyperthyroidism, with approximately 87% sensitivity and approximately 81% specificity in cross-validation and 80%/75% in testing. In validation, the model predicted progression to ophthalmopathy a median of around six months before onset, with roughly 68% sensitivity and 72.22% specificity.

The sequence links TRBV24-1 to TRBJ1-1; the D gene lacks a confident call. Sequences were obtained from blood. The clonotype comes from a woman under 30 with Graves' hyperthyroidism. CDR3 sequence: CATSDNTEAFF. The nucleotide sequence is TGTGCCACCAGTGATAACACTGAAGCTTTCTTT.